The 16 T cell receptor beta chains in this list originate from one sample, sequenced in a study of cytomegalovirus exposure and HLA in healthy donors. PCR was performed using 60 Vbeta and 13 Jbeta primers. TCRdb's table, derived via immunoSEQ multiplex PCR, lists solely in-frame clones and lacks some. This table holds 150,000 or so clones, about three quarters found once. Sequenced input: PBMCs. These receptors were taken from a female donor in good health and CMV-seronegative.

On this clone: The same CDR3 also results from other DNA sequences found in this sample. The chain joins TRBV11-2 to TRBJ2-2, with 7 bases identical to TRBD1. CDR3 size: 14 residues. Germline CDR1 and CDR2: SGHAT and FQNNGV. The V segment lost 5 bases and the J segment 2 bases; nucleotides outside the gene matches: 2. The CDR3 bases are TGTGCCAGCAGCCGACAGGGAAACACCGGGGAGCTGTTTTTT. Residues: CASSRQGNTGELFF.

This clone was counted only a few times. This chain connects TRBV10-3 to TRBJ1-2; weak D call: TRBD1 (5 bases). V was cut by 2 bases and J by 2 bases, with 12 bases left in between. The CDR3 runs to 15 residues. From germline, CDR1 is ENHRY and CDR2 SYGVKD. Here the CDR3 DNA reads TGTGCCATCAGTGAGGGAGGGGTCGCCAACTATGGCTACACCTTC. Translation gives CAISEGGVANYGYTF.

The rearrangement links TRBV19 to TRBJ2-2, with 7 bases that match TRBD2. The germline CDR1 and CDR2 sequences are LNHDA and SQIVND (reference sequence). The CDR3 totals 16 residues. V dropped 1 base and J dropped 0; count of bases not matched to a gene: 2. Here the CDR3 DNA reads TGTGCCAGTAGTATAGCCGGGGGGACGAACACCGGGGAGCTGTTTTTT. Amino acid sequence: CASSIAGGTNTGELFF.

This sequence joins TRBV25-1 and TRBJ2-7, with D perhaps TRBD1 (6 bases). This CDR3 has 14 residues. V was trimmed by 2 bases and J by 9 bases, leaving 17 bases between them. The germline V gene encodes CDR1 MGHDK and CDR2 SYGVNS. The CDR3 DNA sequence: TGTGCCAGCAGTGAAACAGGGCAGTCGAGAGTGCAGTACTTC. It is translated as CASSETGQSRVQYF.

V is TRBV9 and J is TRBJ2-7; 8 bases align to TRBD1. After removal of 4 bases from V and 5 bases from J, the junction contained 8 bases not matched to a gene. From germline, CDR1 is SGDLS and CDR2 YYNGEE. The CDR3 has 14 residues. CDR3 nucleotides: TGTGCCAGCAGCCAGGACAGGGAGGCGGACGAGCAGTACTTC. Translated: CASSQDREADEQYF.

This chain uses TRBV30 with TRBJ2-7; 13 bases are shared with TRBD2. The germline V gene encodes CDR1 GTSNPN and CDR2 SVGIG (reference sequence). CDR3 length: 14 residues. V shed 3 bases and J 7 bases; nucleotides not matched to a gene: 6. Here the CDR3 reads CAWRTSGGRWEQYF. The CDR3 DNA sequence: TGTGCCTGGAGGACTAGCGGGGGGCGGTGGGAGCAGTACTTC.

The sample holds one count of this clone. This chain links TRBV19 with TRBJ1-1; D gene unclear. Deletions cut 0 bases from V and 1 base from J, with 6 bases between. Germline V gene sequence: CDR1 LNHDA, CDR2 SQIVND (reference sequence). The CDR3 extends over 14 amino acids. Here the CDR3 DNA reads TGTGCCAGTAGTATAGACCACTCGAACACTGAAGCTTTCTTT. Protein sequence: CASSIDHSNTEAFF.

The chain carries TRBV29-1 and TRBJ2-5; 7 nucleotides agree with TRBD1. The CDR3 extends over 15 amino acids. Per the germline V gene, CDR1 is SQVTM and CDR2 is ANQGSEA. J gave up 2 bases and V 3 bases, and 9 bases lay outside the gene matches. CDR3 in amino acids: CSVDSDRALQETQYF. The CDR3, as DNA: TGCAGCGTTGATTCCGACAGGGCTCTTCAAGAGACCCAGTACTTC.

The chain couples TRBV7-6 to TRBJ1-1; 8 bases match TRBD1. Germline-derived CDR1 and CDR2 are SGHVS and FNYEAQ. The CDR3 has 15 amino acids. J lost 5 bases, V lost 5 bases, and 10 bases had no gene match. CDR3: CASSAVQGVRTEAFF. DNA for the CDR3: TGTGCCAGCAGCGCAGTACAGGGGGTGAGGACTGAAGCTTTCTTT.

The V gene is TRBV5-1, the J gene TRBJ2-5; 8 nucleotides agree with TRBD1. J was trimmed by 2 bases and V by 3 bases; bases with no gene match: 9. From germline, CDR1 is SGHRS and CDR2 YFSETQ. The CDR3 has 16 amino acids. In DNA form, the CDR3 reads TGCGCCAGCAGCTCAAGGACGGGGACAGGACAAGAGACCCAGTACTTC. Its protein product is CASSSRTGTGQETQYF.

This chain links TRBV4-2 with TRBJ2-2; TRBD2 aligns across 13 bases. The CDR3 is 17 residues long. The V and J ends lost 8 bases and 7 bases, in that order; junction bases with no gene match: 13. Germline CDR1 is LGHNA and CDR2 is YNFKEQ. The CDR3 loop reads CASQPPLAGGPSGELFF. CDR3 bases: TGTGCCAGCCAACCTCCACTAGCGGGGGGGCCGAGCGGGGAGCTGTTTTTT.

The gene calls are TRBV6-5 and TRBJ1-6; 7 nucleotides match TRBD1. The germline V gene has CDR1 MNHEY and CDR2 SVGAGI. This CDR3 has 14 amino acids. V was clipped by 4 bases and J by 10 bases; unmatched bases: 7. The CDR3 sequence is CASSFDRERSPLHF. The CDR3, as DNA: TGTGCCAGCAGTTTCGACAGGGAACGGTCACCCCTCCACTTT.

Worth noting for this clone: At one end the junction does not follow the germline gene, possibly because of a read error. This chain links TRBV5-6 with TRBJ2-7; 8 bases agree with TRBD1. The CDR3 totals 11 residues. The germline gives CDR1 SGHDT, CDR2 YYEEEE. The CDR3 sequence: CASSSSGGKDF. In DNA, the CDR3 is TGTGCCAGCAGCTCCTCAGGGGGCAAGGACTTC.

Details on this clone: The same CDR3 can be traced to other DNA sequences in this sample. This chain's CDR3 is CASSLAGGQGLFF. In DNA form, the CDR3 reads TGTGCCAGCAGCTTAGCGGGGGGACAGGGGCTGTTTTTT. V and J are TRBV7-2 and TRBJ1-4; 10 bases agree with TRBD1. Unmatched junction bases numbered 3, after V lost 0 bases and J lost 14 bases. The CDR3 is 13 amino acids. Germline values: CDR1 SGHTA, CDR2 FQGNSA.

The chain carries TRBV7-8 and TRBJ1-5; no firm D call. The CDR3 runs to 13 residues. Trimming cost V 1 base and J 5 bases, with 6 bases left between them. Germline CDR1 and CDR2: SGHVS and FQNEAQ. DNA of the CDR3: TGTGCCAGCAGCTTAGGCGGATATCAGCCCCAGCATTTT. This gives the protein CASSLGGYQPQHF.

This chain links TRBV5-4 with TRBJ2-3, with D possibly being TRBD1 (6 bases). The CDR3 length is 16 residues. V was clipped by 0 bases and J by 0 bases, with 11 bases between them. CDR1 and CDR2 (germline): SGHNT, YYREEE (reference sequence). CDR3 sequence reads: CASSLGAGVSTDTQYF. The CDR3 coding sequence is TGTGCCAGCAGCTTGGGGGCAGGGGTTAGCACAGATACGCAGTATTTT.